Listed below are T cell receptor beta chains from one sample, sequenced in a study of blood T cell repertoires in COVID-19. Sequencing was performed with immunoSEQ multiplex PCR; in TCRdb, only in-frame clones are kept and a portion is missing. Here the sample spans approximately 110,000 clones, 80% to 90% being singletons. Sequencing was performed on peripheral blood. Receptors originate from a woman aged 80 or over with acute or convalescent COVID-19. Each CDR3 is given with its conserved first and last residue. A D gene is named only where the DNA matches it firmly. Not all rows give a size; the values are once, few, many and, for expanded clones, a class.

J,D,V,size,CDR3,DNA
TRBJ2-7,NA,TRBV5-1,NA,CASSSGWPNYEQYF,TGCGCCAGCAGCTCGGGGTGGCCAAACTACGAGCAGTACTTC
TRBJ2-1,TRBD2,TRBV6-1,few,CASSDPGVAGSHEQFF,TGTGCCAGCAGTGACCCCGGGGTAGCGGGGTCCCATGAGCAGTTCTTC
TRBJ2-5,NA,TRBV12-3/TRBV12-4,NA,CASTASLPETQYF,TGTGCCAGCACCGCGTCTTTACCGGAGACCCAGTACTTC
TRBJ2-3,NA,TRBV4-1,NA,CASSHAYESDTQYF,TGCGCCAGCAGCCATGCATATGAGAGCGATACGCAGTATTTT
TRBJ2-5,NA,TRBV5-6,NA,CASSHLWAPYQETQYF,TGTGCCAGCAGTCACCTTTGGGCACCGTACCAAGAGACCCAGTACTTC
TRBJ2-1,TRBD1,TRBV29-1,NA,CSVRQGAVDEQFF,TGCAGCGTCCGACAGGGGGCCGTCGATGAGCAGTTCTTC
TRBJ2-7,NA,TRBV7-6,NA,CASSPDPSYEQYF,TGTGCCAGCAGCCCAGATCCCAGCTACGAGCAGTACTTC
TRBJ2-1,NA,TRBV2,NA,CASSWNGVSYNEQFF,TGTGCCAGCAGTTGGAACGGGGTCTCCTACAATGAGCAGTTCTTC
TRBJ2-6,TRBD1,TRBV5-8,NA,CASSLGGTGGSGANVLTF,TGTGCCAGCAGCTTGGGTGGGACAGGGGGCTCTGGGGCCAACGTCCTGACTTTC
TRBJ2-3,NA,TRBV5-1,NA,CASSPGQDTDTQYF,TGCGCCAGCAGCCCTGGACAAGACACAGATACGCAGTATTTT
TRBJ1-2,NA,TRBV3-1/TRBV3-2,once,CASSQGGSDYGYTF,TGTGCCAGCAGCCAAGGAGGGTCAGATTATGGCTACACCTTC
TRBJ2-1,NA,TRBV30,NA,CAWSRQSNNEQFF,TGTGCCTGGTCCAGACAGTCCAACAATGAGCAGTTCTTC
TRBJ2-1,NA,TRBV4-1,NA,CASSQEAVYNEQFF,TGCGCCAGCAGCCAAGAGGCAGTCTACAATGAGCAGTTCTTC
TRBJ1-6,NA,TRBV19,NA,CASTGLGSPLHF,TGTGCCAGTACTGGCCTCGGGTCACCCCTCCACTTT